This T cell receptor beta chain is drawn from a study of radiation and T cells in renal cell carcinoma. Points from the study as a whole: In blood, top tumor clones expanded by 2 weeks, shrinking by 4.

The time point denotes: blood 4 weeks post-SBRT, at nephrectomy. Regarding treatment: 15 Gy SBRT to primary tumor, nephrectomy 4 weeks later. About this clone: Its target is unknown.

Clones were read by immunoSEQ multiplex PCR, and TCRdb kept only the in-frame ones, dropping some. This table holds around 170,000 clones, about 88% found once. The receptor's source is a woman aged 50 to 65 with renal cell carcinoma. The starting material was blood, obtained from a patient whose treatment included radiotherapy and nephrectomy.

CDR3 bases: TGTGCCAGCAGCCGCACTTGGGGTACGCAGTATTTT. Translation: CASSRTWGTQYF. The genes are TRBV7-8 and TRBJ2-3; unclear D gene. Germline CDR1 and CDR2: SGHVS and FQNEAQ. The CDR3 is made up of 12 amino acids. The V end was cut by 5 bases, the J end by 8 bases, with 11 bases between. The whole variable domain, remainder taken from reference TRBV7-8 and TRBJ2-3, is GAGVSQSPRYKVAKRGQDVALRCDPISGHVSLFWYQQALGQGPEFLTYFQNEAQLDKSGLPSDRFFAERPEGSVSTLKIQRTQQEDSAVYLCASSRTWGTQYFGPGTRLTVL.